The 29 T cell receptor beta chains reported below all come from one sample, sequenced in a study of identical twins. TCRdb processed the 5' RACE reads anew with MiXCR; each CDR3 protein has one entry. The table includes roughly 1.6 million distinct CDR3 sequences, roughly 35% detected once. Sequenced material: cord blood. Receptor source: a newborn girl in good health.

V gene TRBV20-1 combines with J gene TRBJ2-1; D might be TRBD1 or TRBD2, each matching 5 bases. The CDR3 runs 13 residues. Trimming removed 6 bases at V and 1 base at J, with 10 bases between. Looked up from germline, CDR1 is DFQATT and CDR2 is SNEGSKA (reference sequence). CDR3 in amino acids: CSAGPPSYNEQFF. DNA for the CDR3: TGCAGTGCGGGACCGCCGTCCTACAATGAGCAGTTCTTC.

With respect to this clonotype: A much larger clone is a single base away; this may be a read error. The rearrangement joins TRBV10-3 to TRBJ2-3; the match to TRBD1 covers 11 bases. CDR3 length equals 14 residues. Germline CDR1 and CDR2: ENHRY and SYGVKD. The CDR3 coding sequence is TGTGCCATCAGTGGGACAGGGGGCGCAGATACGCAGGATTTT. It is translated as CAISGTGGADTQDF.

This chain joins TRBV14 and TRBJ1-6, with D perhaps matching TRBD1 (5 bases). The CDR3 has 19 residues. Germline values: CDR1 SGHDN, CDR2 FVKESK. With 2 bases removed from V and 0 bases from J, the gap between germline ends came to 17 bases. The CDR3 sequence is CASSQYSTAHSSYNSPLHF. For the CDR3, the DNA is TGTGCCAGCAGCCAATACTCGACAGCCCATAGCTCCTATAATTCACCCCTCCACTTT.

CDR3 loop: CASSLSETSYNEQYF. The CDR3 nucleotides read TGCGCCAGCAGCCTTAGCGAGACTAGCTACAATGAGCAGTACTTC. The chain combines TRBV4-1 with TRBJ2-7; 7 nucleotides agree with TRBD2. Germline lookup yields CDR1 MGHRA and CDR2 YSYEKL. The CDR3 extends over 15 amino acids. The ends lost 4 bases at V and 7 bases at J; junction bases unmatched: 13.

The rearrangement uses TRBV20-1 and TRBJ1-1, with TRBD1 as a possible D gene (6 bases). V was clipped by 3 bases and J by 3 bases, with 11 bases between them. Germline lookup yields CDR1 DFQATT and CDR2 SNEGSKA (reference sequence). The CDR3 extends over 13 amino acids. CDR3 protein: CSASGGAHTEAFF. Written as DNA, the CDR3 is TGCAGTGCTAGTGGGGGGGCCCACACTGAAGCTTTCTTT.

This clonotype has only a few counts. V gene TRBV5-1 combines with J gene TRBJ2-3, with TRBD2 as a possible D gene (5 bases). Trimming cost V 0 bases and J 4 bases, with 18 bases left between them. Germline V gene sequence: CDR1 SGHRS, CDR2 YFSETQ. The CDR3 loop spans 17 amino acids. Here the CDR3 DNA reads TGCGCCAGCAGCTTGGTCCTTACCTCCGCCGGGGCAGATACGCAGTATTTT. Residues: CASSLVLTSAGADTQYF.

In this sample, this clonotype turned up a few times. The chain employs TRBV12-3 or TRBV12-4 and TRBJ1-1, with unresolved D. This CDR3 region has 13 residues. The germline V and J ends were trimmed by 3 bases and 6 bases, with 11 bases remaining between them. The CDR3, as DNA: TGTGCCAGCAGTTTGGCCGGTGCGGCTGAAGCTTTCTTT. Protein: CASSLAGAAEAFF.

In this sample, this clonotype turned up a few times. This chain connects TRBV7-2 to TRBJ1-2, with D possibly matching TRBD1 (6 bases). The ends were cut back, 1 base at V and 7 bases at J, with 13 bases in the middle. CDR3 length: 14 amino acids. Germline V gives CDR1 SGHTA, CDR2 FQGNSA. The CDR3 DNA follows: TGTGCCAGCAGCTTAGATCGGACAGACTCTGGCTACACCTTC. As protein: CASSLDRTDSGYTF.

The rearrangement links TRBV24-1 to TRBJ2-2; 8 bases line up with TRBD2. This CDR3 has 17 residues. Trimming removed 3 bases from V and 0 bases from J; junction bases left unmatched: 5. Germline V gene lookup returns CDR1 KGHDR and CDR2 SFDVKD. The CDR3 region has the DNA TGTGCCACCAGTGATCCGACTAGCGCCTCGAACACCGGGGAGCTGTTTTTT. Translating it yields CATSDPTSASNTGELFF.

This chain links TRBV5-1 with TRBJ2-1; TRBD2 aligns across 9 bases. The CDR3 extends over 13 amino acids. With 5 bases clipped from V and 9 bases from J, the junction kept 6 bases outside the gene matches. Germline CDR1 and CDR2: SGHRS and YFSETQ. CDR3 in DNA: TGCGCCAGCAGTTCAGCGGGAGGACGTGAGCAGTTCTTC. It encodes CASSSAGGREQFF.

This chain connects TRBV21-1 to TRBJ1-1. TRBV21-1 is termed a pseudogene. CDR3 length equals 15 residues. Here the CDR3 DNA reads TGTGCCAGCAGCATGGGGGAGGGGAACGACACTGAAGCTTTCTTT. It translates to CASSMGEGNDTEAFF.

This clonotype was observed a handful of times. The chain recombines TRBV5-1 with TRBJ2-1; no clear D. CDR3 length: 15 residues. V gave up 0 bases and J gave up 5 bases, with 12 bases separating them. The germline gives CDR1 SGHRS, CDR2 YFSETQ. The CDR3 coding sequence is TGCGCCAGCAGCTTGGATTTGTACCGACACAATGAGCAGTTCTTC. It is translated as CASSLDLYRHNEQFF.

The CDR3 DNA reads as TGTGCCTGGAGTGTACAGGGGTCCTATGGCTACACCTTC. Amino acids: CAWSVQGSYGYTF. This chain joins TRBV30 and TRBJ1-2, with 7 bases that match TRBD1. The CDR3 has 13 amino acids. J gave up 4 bases and V 0 bases, and 2 bases lay outside the gene matches. Germline assignment: CDR1 GTSNPN and CDR2 SVGIG (reference sequence).

This clonotype was seen many times. The chain links TRBV29-1 to TRBJ2-1; a possible D gene is TRBD2 (7 bases). CDR3 length: 14 amino acids. V was clipped by 7 bases and J by 3 bases, with 16 bases between them. Germline V gene sequence: CDR1 SQVTM, CDR2 ANQGSEA. This CDR3 is CSAIGGDNYNEQFF. The CDR3 bases are TGCAGCGCTATTGGGGGGGACAACTACAATGAGCAGTTCTTC.

V is TRBV10-3 and J is TRBJ2-1; 10 nucleotides align to TRBD2. After removal of 4 bases from V and 1 base from J, the junction contained 7 bases not matched to a gene. The CDR3 is 17 residues long. The V gene's germline CDR1 is ENHRY and CDR2 SYGVKD. The CDR3, as DNA: TGTGCCATCAGTGCCAGCGGGGGGGCCGTATCCTACAATGAGCAGTTCTTC. Its translation is CAISASGGAVSYNEQFF.

This clonotype showed up many times. The CDR3 DNA follows: TGTGCCAGCAGTTTAGTTAACTATGGCTACACCTTC. The encoded protein is CASSLVNYGYTF. The V and J genes are TRBV12-3 or TRBV12-4 and TRBJ1-2; no reliable D call. The CDR3 sequence is 12 residues long. Trimming shortened V by 1 base and J by 1 base, and 1 base separated the two germline ends.

The chain combines TRBV20-1 with TRBJ2-1; D not certain. The V and J ends lost 4 bases and 1 base respectively, with 11 bases between them. There are 14 residues in the CDR3. Looked up from germline, CDR1 is DFQATT and CDR2 is SNEGSKA (reference sequence). The CDR3, as DNA: TGCAGTGCTACGATGGACGGTTCCTACAATGAGCAGTTCTTC. Its protein is CSATMDGSYNEQFF.

The table lists this clonotype with a few counts. The chain couples TRBV27 to TRBJ2-3, with D possibly being TRBD1 (5 bases). The CDR3 sequence is 17 residues long. Germline lookup yields CDR1 MNHEY and CDR2 SMNVEV (reference sequence). Trimming left V 1 base short and J 4 bases short, with 18 bases between. The CDR3 loop is CASSLFYLGPDPDTQYF. CDR3 nucleotide sequence: TGTGCCAGCAGTTTATTTTACCTGGGGCCGGATCCAGATACGCAGTATTTT.

The chain uses TRBV3-1 and TRBJ2-7; 13 positions match TRBD2. The germline V gene has CDR1 LGHDT and CDR2 YNNKEL (reference sequence). The CDR3 length is 17 residues. The V segment lost 4 bases and the J segment 7 bases; nucleotides outside the gene matches: 13. The CDR3 reads CASSPRTSGSSYNEQYF. In nucleotides, the CDR3 is TGTGCCAGCAGCCCCCGGACTAGCGGGAGCTCCTACAATGAGCAGTACTTC.

This sequence joins TRBV24-1 and TRBJ2-7; 9 bases agree with TRBD1. Germline CDR1 reads KGHDR; CDR2 reads SFDVKD. With V trimmed by 5 bases and J by 3 bases, 7 bases remained unmatched. The CDR3 is 15 residues long. CDR3 amino acids: CATSGAGTGNYEQYF. The CDR3 region has the DNA TGTGCCACCAGTGGAGCCGGGACAGGGAACTACGAGCAGTACTTC.

This clonotype appeared a few times. The V call is TRBV4-2, the J call TRBJ2-1, with D possibly matching TRBD2 (5 bases). TRBJ2-7 matches the DNA end more closely, so the J call is doubtful. The CDR3 is 19 amino acids. Looked up from germline, CDR1 is LGHNA and CDR2 is YNFKEQ. CDR3 sequence reads: CASSLKEGQTSYSYNEQYF. The CDR3 DNA reads TGTGCCAGCAGCCTAAAAGAGGGTCAGACCTCTTACTCCTACAATGAGCAGTACTTC.

The chain recombines TRBV4-1 with TRBJ2-7; a possible D gene is TRBD2 (5 bases). V gave up 4 bases and J gave up 3 bases, with 10 bases separating them. Looked up from germline, CDR1 is MGHRA and CDR2 is YSYEKL. The CDR3 has 13 residues. The CDR3 nucleotides are TGCGCCAGCAGCCCAGACTACTTCTACGAGCAGTACTTC. Translation: CASSPDYFYEQYF.

V gene TRBV28 combines with J gene TRBJ2-3, with 9 nucleotides matching TRBD2. The CDR3 sequence is 16 residues long. V was pared by 0 bases and J by 2 bases, with 3 bases of the junction left unmatched. CDR1 is MDHEN, CDR2 SYDVKM, per germline. This CDR3 reads CASSLWASGNTDTQYF. The CDR3 DNA sequence: TGTGCCAGCAGTTTATGGGCTAGCGGGAACACAGATACGCAGTATTTT.

The rearrangement joins TRBV7-2 to TRBJ2-1, with D perhaps TRBD2 (7 bases). Trimming pared 0 bases from V and 7 bases from J, leaving 13 bases between. CDR1 and CDR2 (germline): SGHTA, FQGNSA. The CDR3 sequence is 15 residues long. The CDR3 reads CASSLAGGLFNEQFF. The CDR3, as DNA: TGTGCCAGCAGCTTAGCGGGGGGGCTTTTTAATGAGCAGTTCTTC.

The V gene is TRBV2, the J gene TRBJ1-1; no clear D gene. This CDR3 has 13 residues. Germline CDR1 is SNHLY and CDR2 is FYNNEI. V was pared by 4 bases and J by 0 bases, with 6 bases between. CDR3 sequence: CASSAPVNTEAFF. The DNA of the CDR3 is TGTGCCAGCAGTGCCCCGGTGAACACTGAAGCTTTCTTT.

This chain links TRBV28 with TRBJ1-5; 7 bases match TRBD1. Germline trimming cut 4 bases from V and 5 bases from J; bases unmatched to any gene: 11. Germline CDR1 is MDHEN and CDR2 is SYDVKM. This CDR3 contains 16 residues. The CDR3 DNA follows: TGTGCCAGCAGTTCCCTAGCCGGGACAGCGGATCAGCCCCAGCATTTT. Its protein is CASSSLAGTADQPQHF.

This clonotype was seen a handful of times. The chain is built from TRBV7-8 and TRBJ2-3, with D possibly being TRBD2 (6 bases). This CDR3 comprises 17 residues. Trimming removed 1 base at V and 2 bases at J, with 16 bases between. Looked up from germline, CDR1 is SGHVS and CDR2 is FQNEAQ. CDR3 nucleotide sequence: TGTGCCAGCAGCTTAGTGTTCCAGGGACTTTCCACAGATACGCAGTATTTT. It translates to CASSLVFQGLSTDTQYF.

The chain joins TRBV9 to TRBJ2-2; the match to TRBD1 covers 8 bases. CDR1 is SGDLS and CDR2 is YYNGEE in the germline V gene. CDR3 size: 15 residues. V gave up 4 bases and J gave up 0 bases; unmatched junction bases: 2. CDR3: CASSPGGTNTGELFF. DNA of the CDR3: TGTGCCAGCAGCCCAGGGGGCACGAACACCGGGGAGCTGTTTTTT.

The genes are TRBV20-1 and TRBJ2-3; tentatively, D is TRBD2 (6 bases). V lost 0 bases and J 2 bases, leaving 33 bases between the germline ends. The CDR3 has 22 residues. Germline V gives CDR1 DFQATT, CDR2 SNEGSKA (reference sequence). The CDR3 region has the DNA TGCAGTGCTAGAGATTACATGACTCGTACCCTTCGTCGGGACTCGACCACAGATACGCAGTATTTT. Translation: CSARDYMTRTLRRDSTTDTQYF.